This T cell receptor (beta chain) originates from a study of blood T cell repertoires in COVID-19. Study details: The United States, Italy and Spain provided the acute and convalescent COVID-19 samples.

Original processing methods: The authors estimated nucleated cell counts from reference gene primer amplification. Measured with immunoSEQ multiplex PCR; TCRdb has only the in-frame clones, and not every one. The V and J calls and clone size were taken over from that table, and D and trimming were inferred from the DNA. This table has about 92,000 clones, roughly 72% appearing once. This receptor was obtained from a woman aged 60-75 years in a cohort sampled during active or convalescent COVID-19. The specimen sequenced was peripheral blood.

CDR3 coding DNA: TGTGCCAGCAGTTATGAGGCGACTAGCGTCTACAATGAGCAGTTCTTC. It specifies CASSYEATSVYNEQFF. The chain carries TRBV5-4 and TRBJ2-1, with TRBD2 identical over 8 bases. V was pared by 5 bases and J by 3 bases, with 10 bases of the junction left unmatched. CDR1 and CDR2 (germline): SGHNT, YYREEE (reference sequence). The CDR3 runs to 16 residues.